This T cell receptor beta chain comes out of a study of blood T cell repertoires in COVID-19. The junction had 4 bases not matched to a gene; V was cut back by 0 bases and J by 7 bases. The CDR3 spans 15 residues. Germline assignment: CDR1 MRHNA and CDR2 SNTAGT. The data were produced by immunoSEQ multiplex PCR, yet TCRdb's version contains in-frame clones alone and is incomplete. The sample has 130,000 or so clones, about four fifths seen once. The V gene is TRBV6-4, the J gene TRBJ1-2; 11 positions agree with TRBD1. The clonotype originates from a human donor in a cohort sampled during active COVID-19. Sequencing was done on a sample of peripheral blood. CDR3 in DNA: TGTGCCAGCAGTGACTCTGGACAGGGGGCGCTTGGCTACACCTTC. This encodes CASSDSGQGALGYTF.